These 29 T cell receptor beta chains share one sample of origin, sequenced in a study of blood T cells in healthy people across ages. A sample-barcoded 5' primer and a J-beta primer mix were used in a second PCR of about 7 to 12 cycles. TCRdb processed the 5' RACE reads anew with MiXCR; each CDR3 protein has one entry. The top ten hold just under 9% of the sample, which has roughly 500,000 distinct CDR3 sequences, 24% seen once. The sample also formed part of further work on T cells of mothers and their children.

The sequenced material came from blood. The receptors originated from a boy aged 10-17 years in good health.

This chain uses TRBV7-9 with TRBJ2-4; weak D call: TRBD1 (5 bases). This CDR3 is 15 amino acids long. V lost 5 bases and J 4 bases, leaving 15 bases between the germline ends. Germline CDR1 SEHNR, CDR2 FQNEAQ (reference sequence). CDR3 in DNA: TGTGCCAGCAGCGGATTCGGGCAGGGAAAAAACATTCAGTACTTC. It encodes CASSGFGQGKNIQYF.

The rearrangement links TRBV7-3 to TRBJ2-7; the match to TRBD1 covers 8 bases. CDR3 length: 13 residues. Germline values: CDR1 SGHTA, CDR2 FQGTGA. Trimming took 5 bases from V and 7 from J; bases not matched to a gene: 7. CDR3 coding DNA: TGTGCCAGCAGCAACCAGGGGGCGCGGGAGCAGTACTTC. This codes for CASSNQGAREQYF.

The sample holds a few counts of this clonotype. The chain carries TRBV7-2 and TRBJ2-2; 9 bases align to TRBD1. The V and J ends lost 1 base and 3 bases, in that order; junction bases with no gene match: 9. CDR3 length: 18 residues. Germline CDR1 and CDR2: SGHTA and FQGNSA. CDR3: CASSLGYVQGAHTGELFF. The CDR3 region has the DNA TGTGCCAGCAGCTTAGGATACGTACAGGGGGCGCACACCGGGGAGCTGTTTTTT.

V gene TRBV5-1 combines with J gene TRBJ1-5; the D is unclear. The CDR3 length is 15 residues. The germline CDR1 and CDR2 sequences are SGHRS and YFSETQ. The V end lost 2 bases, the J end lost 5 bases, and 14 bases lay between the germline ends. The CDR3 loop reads CASSFAGERDQPQHF. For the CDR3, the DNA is TGCGCCAGCAGCTTCGCCGGGGAAAGGGATCAGCCCCAGCATTTT.

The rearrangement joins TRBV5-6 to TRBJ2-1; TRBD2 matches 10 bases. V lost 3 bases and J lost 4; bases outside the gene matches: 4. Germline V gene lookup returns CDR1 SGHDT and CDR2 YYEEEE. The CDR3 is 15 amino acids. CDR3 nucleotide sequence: TGTGCCAGCAGCTGGACTAGCGGATTATACAATGAGCAGTTCTTC. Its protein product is CASSWTSGLYNEQFF.

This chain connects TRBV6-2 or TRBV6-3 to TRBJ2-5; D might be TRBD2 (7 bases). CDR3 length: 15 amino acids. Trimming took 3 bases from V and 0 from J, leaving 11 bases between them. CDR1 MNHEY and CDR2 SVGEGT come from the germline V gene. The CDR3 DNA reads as TGTGCCAGCAGTTATTGGGGGGGCTACCAAGAGACCCAGTACTTC. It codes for CASSYWGGYQETQYF.

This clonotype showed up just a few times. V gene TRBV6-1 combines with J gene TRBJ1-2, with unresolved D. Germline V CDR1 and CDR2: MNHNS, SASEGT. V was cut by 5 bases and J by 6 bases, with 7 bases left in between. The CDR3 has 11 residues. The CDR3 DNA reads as TGTGCCAGCAGTCGACATGATGGCTACACCTTC. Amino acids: CASSRHDGYTF.

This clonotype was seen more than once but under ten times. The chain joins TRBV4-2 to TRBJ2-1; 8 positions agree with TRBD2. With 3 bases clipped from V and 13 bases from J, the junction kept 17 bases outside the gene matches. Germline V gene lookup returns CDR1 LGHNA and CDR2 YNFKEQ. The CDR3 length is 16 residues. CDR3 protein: CASSQAGLGTGGQQFF. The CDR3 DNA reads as TGTGCCAGCAGCCAGGCAGGGTTAGGGACGGGAGGGCAACAGTTCTTC.

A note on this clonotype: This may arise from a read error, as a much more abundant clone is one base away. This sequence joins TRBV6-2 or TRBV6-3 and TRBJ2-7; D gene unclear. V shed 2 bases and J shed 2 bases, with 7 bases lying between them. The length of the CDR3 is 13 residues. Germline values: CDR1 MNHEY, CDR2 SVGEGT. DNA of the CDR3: TGTGCCAGCAGTTACGGGCAGACCTACGAGCAGTACTTC. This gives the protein CASSYGQTYEQYF.

The CDR3: CASSPPTSRPNTEAFF. CDR3 DNA sequence: TGCGCCAGCAGCCCCCCCACTAGCAGACCGAACACTGAAGCTTTCTTT. The genes are TRBV4-1 and TRBJ1-1; D unresolved. The CDR3 is 16 residues long. V was cut by 4 bases and J by 1 base, with 16 bases left in between. Germline-derived CDR1 and CDR2 are MGHRA and YSYEKL.

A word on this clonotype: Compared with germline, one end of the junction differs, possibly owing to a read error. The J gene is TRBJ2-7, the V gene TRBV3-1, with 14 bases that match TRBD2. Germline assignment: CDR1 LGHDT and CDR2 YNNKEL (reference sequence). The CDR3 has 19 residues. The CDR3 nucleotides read TGTGCCGGCAGCCAATTGGGACTAGCGGGGGCCTTGTTCTCCTACGAGCAGTACTTC. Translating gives CAGSQLGLAGALFSYEQYF.

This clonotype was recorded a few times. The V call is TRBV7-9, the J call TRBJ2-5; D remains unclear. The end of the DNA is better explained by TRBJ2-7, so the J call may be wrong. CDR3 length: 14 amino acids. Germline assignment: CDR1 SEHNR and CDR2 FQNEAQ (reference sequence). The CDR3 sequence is CASSNDRIGYEQYF. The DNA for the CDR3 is TGTGCCAGCAGCAACGACCGGATCGGCTACGAGCAGTACTTC.

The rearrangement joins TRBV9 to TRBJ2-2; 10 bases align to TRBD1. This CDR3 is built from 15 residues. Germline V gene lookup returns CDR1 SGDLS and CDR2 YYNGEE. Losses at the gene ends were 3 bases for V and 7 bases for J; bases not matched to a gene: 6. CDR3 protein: CASSATGGRDGELFF. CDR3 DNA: TGTGCCAGCAGCGCGACAGGGGGCCGGGACGGGGAGCTGTTTTTT.

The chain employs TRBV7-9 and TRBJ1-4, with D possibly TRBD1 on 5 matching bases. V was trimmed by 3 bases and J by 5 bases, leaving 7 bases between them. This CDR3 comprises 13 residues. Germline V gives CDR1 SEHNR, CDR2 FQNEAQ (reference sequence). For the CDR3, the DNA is TGTGCCAGCAGCTTGGAGGGGAATGAAAAACTGTTTTTT. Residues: CASSLEGNEKLFF.

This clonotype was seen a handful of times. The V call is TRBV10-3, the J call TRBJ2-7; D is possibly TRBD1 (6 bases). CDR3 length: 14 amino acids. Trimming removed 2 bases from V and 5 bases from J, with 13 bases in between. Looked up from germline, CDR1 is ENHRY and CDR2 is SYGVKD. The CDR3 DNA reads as TGTGCCATCAGTGAGCGTGGACAGACCCACGAGCAGTACTTC. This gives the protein CAISERGQTHEQYF.

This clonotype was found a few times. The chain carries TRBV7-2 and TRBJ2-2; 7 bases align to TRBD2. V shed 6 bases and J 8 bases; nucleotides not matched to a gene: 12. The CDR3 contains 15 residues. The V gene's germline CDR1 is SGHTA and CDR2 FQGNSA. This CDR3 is CASRPTSGGGGELFF. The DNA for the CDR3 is TGTGCCAGCAGACCGACTTCGGGAGGCGGGGGGGAGCTGTTTTTT.

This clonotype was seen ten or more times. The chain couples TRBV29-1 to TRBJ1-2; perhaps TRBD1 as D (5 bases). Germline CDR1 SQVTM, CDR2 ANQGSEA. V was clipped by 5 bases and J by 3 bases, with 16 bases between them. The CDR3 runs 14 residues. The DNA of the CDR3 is TGCAGCGTTACAACCCCAGGGTTCGACTATGGCTACACCTTC. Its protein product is CSVTTPGFDYGYTF.

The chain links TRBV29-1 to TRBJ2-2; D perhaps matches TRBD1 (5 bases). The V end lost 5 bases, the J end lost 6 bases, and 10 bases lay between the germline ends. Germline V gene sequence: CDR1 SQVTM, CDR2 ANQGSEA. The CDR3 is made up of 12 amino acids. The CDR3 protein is CSVLGQPGELFF. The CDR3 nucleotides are TGCAGCGTTCTGGGGCAGCCCGGGGAGCTGTTTTTT.

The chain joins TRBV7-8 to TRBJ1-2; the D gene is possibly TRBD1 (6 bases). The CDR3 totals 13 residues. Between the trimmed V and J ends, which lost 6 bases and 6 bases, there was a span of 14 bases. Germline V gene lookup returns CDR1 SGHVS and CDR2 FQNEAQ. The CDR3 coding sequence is TGTGCCAGCAGGAGCCGGGCAGGGGATGGCTACACCTTC. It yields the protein CASRSRAGDGYTF.

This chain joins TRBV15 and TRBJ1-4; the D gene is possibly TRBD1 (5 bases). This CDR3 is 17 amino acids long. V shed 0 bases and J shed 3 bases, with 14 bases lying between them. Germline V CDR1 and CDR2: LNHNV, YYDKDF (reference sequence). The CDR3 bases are TGTGCCACCAGCAGAGATATCTCGGGGACGGCTAATGAAAAACTGTTTTTT. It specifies CATSRDISGTANEKLFF.

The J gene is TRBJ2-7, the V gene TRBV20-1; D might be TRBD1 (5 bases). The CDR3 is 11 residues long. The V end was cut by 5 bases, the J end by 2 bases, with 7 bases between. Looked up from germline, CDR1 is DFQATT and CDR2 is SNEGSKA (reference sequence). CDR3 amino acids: CSAPDTYEQYF. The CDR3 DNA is TGCAGTGCTCCGGACACCTACGAGCAGTACTTC.

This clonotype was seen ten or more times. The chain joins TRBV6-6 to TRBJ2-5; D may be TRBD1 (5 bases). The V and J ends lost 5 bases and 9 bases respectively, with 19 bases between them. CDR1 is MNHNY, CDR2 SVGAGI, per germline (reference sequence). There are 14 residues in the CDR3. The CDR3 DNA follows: TGTGCCAGCAGTATCCCGACAGCCTCGGAAGCCCAGTACTTC. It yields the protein CASSIPTASEAQYF.

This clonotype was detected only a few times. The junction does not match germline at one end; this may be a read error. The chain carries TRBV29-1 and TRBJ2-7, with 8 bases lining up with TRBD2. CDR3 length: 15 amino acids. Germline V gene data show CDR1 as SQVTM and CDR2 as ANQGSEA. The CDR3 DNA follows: TGCAGCGTCGAAGGAGAGCGGGAGACCTTCTACGAGCAGTACTTC. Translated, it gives CSVEGERETFYEQYF.

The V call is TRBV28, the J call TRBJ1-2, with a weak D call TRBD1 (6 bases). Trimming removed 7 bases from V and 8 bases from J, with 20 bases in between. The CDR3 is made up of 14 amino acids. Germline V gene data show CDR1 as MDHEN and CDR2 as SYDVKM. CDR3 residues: CASNPLTGREGYTF. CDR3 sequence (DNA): TGTGCCAGCAACCCCTTAACAGGGCGGGAAGGCTACACCTTC.

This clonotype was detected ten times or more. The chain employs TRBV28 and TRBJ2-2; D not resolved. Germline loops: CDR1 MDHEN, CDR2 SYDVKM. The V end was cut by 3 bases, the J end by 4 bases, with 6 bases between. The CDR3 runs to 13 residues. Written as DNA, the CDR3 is TGTGCCAGCAGTTTTCGGGTCACCGGGGAGCTGTTTTTT. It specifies CASSFRVTGELFF.

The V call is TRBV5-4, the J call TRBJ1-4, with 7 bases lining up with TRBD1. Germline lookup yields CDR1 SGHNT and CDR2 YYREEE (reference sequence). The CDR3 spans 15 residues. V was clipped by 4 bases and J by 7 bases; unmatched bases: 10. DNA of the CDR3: TGTGCCAGCAGCCCCACAGGGGTTTTCGGTGAAAAACTGTTTTTT. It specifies CASSPTGVFGEKLFF.

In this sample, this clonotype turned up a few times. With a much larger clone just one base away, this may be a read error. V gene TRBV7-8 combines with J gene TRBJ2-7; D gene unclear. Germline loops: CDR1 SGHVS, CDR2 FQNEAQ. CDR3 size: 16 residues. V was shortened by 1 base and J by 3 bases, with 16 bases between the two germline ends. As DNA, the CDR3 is TGTGCCAGCAGCTTAGGATACTCTCCAGGAGTCTACGAGCAGTACTTC. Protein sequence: CASSLGYSPGVYEQYF.

The CDR3 is CASSPHIVRALNTGELFF. The DNA of the CDR3 is TGCGCCAGCAGCCCCCACATTGTCAGGGCCTTGAACACCGGGGAGCTGTTTTTT. The chain employs TRBV4-1 and TRBJ2-2; perhaps TRBD1 as D (5 bases). The V gene lost 4 bases and the J gene lost 1 base, with 19 bases spanning the gap. The CDR3 contains 18 residues. Germline lookup yields CDR1 MGHRA and CDR2 YSYEKL.

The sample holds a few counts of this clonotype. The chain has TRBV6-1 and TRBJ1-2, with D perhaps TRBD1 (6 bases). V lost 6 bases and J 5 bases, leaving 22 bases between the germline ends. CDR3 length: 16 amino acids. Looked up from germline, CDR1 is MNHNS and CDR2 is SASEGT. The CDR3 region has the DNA TGTGCCAGCAGGAAGTATGGGGGCGACCCTTTATATGGCTACACCTTC. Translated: CASRKYGGDPLYGYTF.